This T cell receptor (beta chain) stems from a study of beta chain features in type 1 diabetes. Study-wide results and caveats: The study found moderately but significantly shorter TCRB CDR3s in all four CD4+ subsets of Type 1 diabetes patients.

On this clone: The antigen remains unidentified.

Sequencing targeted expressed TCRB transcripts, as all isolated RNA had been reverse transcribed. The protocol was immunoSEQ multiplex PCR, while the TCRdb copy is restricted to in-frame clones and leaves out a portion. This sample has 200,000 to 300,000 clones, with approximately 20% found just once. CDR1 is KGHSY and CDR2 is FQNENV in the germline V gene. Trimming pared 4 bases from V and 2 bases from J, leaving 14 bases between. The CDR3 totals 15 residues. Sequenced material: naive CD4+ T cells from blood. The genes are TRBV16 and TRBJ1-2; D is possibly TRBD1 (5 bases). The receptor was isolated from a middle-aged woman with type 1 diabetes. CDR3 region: CASSPQTGTNYGYTF. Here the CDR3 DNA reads TGTGCCAGCAGCCCCCAAACAGGAACCAACTATGGCTACACCTTC.